This T cell receptor beta chain was obtained from a study of CD8+ T cells in alopecia areata. Turning to the study itself: Tofacitinib administration to treated patients was oral, at 5 to 10 mg twice daily.

Isolated RNA was reverse transcribed into cDNA used as the sequencing template. Here immunoSEQ multiplex PCR was the method, and the copy in TCRdb shows in-frame clones only, minus some. Seen here are roughly 150,000 clones, 40% to 65% observed once, and the top ten hold roughly 21%. Punch biopsies of lesional scalp, plus peripheral blood, were taken from alopecia areata patients. The CDR3 length is 13 residues. The germline V gene has CDR1 LGHNA and CDR2 YSLEER. V was trimmed by 1 base and J by 6 bases, leaving 9 bases between them. The chain uses TRBV4-3 and TRBJ1-1; D is undetermined. Here the sequenced sample was CD8+ T cells sorted from blood, taken at week 0. The sequence came from a human donor with alopecia areata. The CDR3, as DNA: TGCGCCAGCAGCCAAGGACCGAATTCTGAAGCTTTCTTT. It codes for CASSQGPNSEAFF.